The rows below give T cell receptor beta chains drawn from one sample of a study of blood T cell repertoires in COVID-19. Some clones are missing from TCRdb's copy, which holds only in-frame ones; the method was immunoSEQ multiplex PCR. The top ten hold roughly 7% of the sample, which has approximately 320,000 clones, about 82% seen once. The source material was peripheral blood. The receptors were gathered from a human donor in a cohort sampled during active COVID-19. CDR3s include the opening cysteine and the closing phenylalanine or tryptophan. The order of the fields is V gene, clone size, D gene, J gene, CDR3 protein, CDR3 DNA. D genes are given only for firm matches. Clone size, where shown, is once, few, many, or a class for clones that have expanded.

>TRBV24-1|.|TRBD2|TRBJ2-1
CATSDRGLAGASRDNEQFF
TGTGCCACCAGTGATAGGGGACTAGCGGGGGCCTCAAGGGACAATGAGCAGTTCTTC
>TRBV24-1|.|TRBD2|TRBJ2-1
CATSDLTSGGNEQFF
TGTGCCACCAGTGATTTGACTAGCGGGGGCAATGAGCAGTTCTTC
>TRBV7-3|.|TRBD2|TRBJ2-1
CASSLMGGTSRGNEQFF
TGTGCCAGCAGCTTAATGGGCGGGACTAGCCGAGGTAATGAGCAGTTCTTC
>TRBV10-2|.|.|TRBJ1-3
CASSDLLRSSGNTIYF
TGCGCCAGCAGTGACCTTCTTAGGAGCTCTGGAAACACCATATATTTT
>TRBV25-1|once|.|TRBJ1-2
CASSELDSFYGYTF
TGTGCCAGCAGCGAGTTGGACAGCTTTTATGGCTACACCTTC
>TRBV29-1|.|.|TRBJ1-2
CSVGGVSGLYGYTF
TGCAGCGTTGGTGGAGTATCCGGCCTCTATGGCTACACCTTC
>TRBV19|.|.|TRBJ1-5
CASSTGYQPQHF
TGTGCCAGTAGTACAGGATATCAGCCCCAGCATTTT
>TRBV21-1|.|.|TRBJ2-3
CASSKDGTGTDTQYF
TGTGCCAGCAGCAAAGATGGGACAGGGACAGATACGCAGTATTTT
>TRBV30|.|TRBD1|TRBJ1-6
CASNRDRGISPLHF
TGTGCCTCTAATAGGGACAGGGGGATTTCACCCCTCCACTTT
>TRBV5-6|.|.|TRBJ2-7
CASSLWGGRWFEQYF
TGTGCCAGCAGCTTGTGGGGTGGGAGATGGTTCGAGCAGTACTTC
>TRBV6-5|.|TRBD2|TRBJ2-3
CASSYSGGSSTDTQYF
TGTGCCAGCAGTTATTCGGGGGGGAGTTCCACAGATACGCAGTATTTT
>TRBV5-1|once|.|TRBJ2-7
CASSPTGFYEQYF
TGCGCCAGCAGCCCGACAGGCTTCTACGAGCAGTACTTC
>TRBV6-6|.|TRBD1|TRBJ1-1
CASWGQATNTEAFF
TGTGCCAGCTGGGGACAGGCCACGAACACTGAAGCTTTCTTT
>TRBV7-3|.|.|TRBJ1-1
CASSLTPGTEAFF
TGTGCCAGCAGCTTAACCCCGGGGACTGAAGCTTTCTTT
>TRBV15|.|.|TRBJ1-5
CATSRDRSEGYQPQHF
TGTGCCACCAGCAGAGATCGGAGTGAGGGTTATCAGCCCCAGCATTTT
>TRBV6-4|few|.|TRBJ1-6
CASSDSRDLALSSYNSPLHF
TGTGCCAGCAGTGACTCGAGGGACTTGGCTTTGAGCTCCTATAATTCACCCCTCCACTTT
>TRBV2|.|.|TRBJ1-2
CASSGQMTNYGYTF
TGTGCCAGCAGCGGACAGATGACTAACTATGGCTACACCTTC
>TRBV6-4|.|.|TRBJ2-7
CASRGGQAYEQYF
TGTGCCAGTAGGGGGGGACAAGCCTACGAGCAGTACTTC
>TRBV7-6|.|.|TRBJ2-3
CASSKGGEADTQYF
TGTGCCAGCAGCAAGGGGGGGGAGGCAGATACGCAGTATTTT
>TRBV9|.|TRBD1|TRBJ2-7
CASSAGTGNSYEQYF
TGTGCCAGCAGCGCTGGGACAGGAAACTCCTACGAGCAGTACTTC
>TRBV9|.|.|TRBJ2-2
CASSVVSGYTGELFF
TGTGCCAGCAGCGTAGTTTCAGGATACACCGGGGAGCTGTTTTTT
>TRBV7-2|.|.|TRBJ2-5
CASSQWGVSETQYF
TGTGCCAGCAGCCAATGGGGGGTTTCAGAGACCCAGTACTTC
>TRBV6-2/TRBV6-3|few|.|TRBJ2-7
CASSPPQDLSEQYF
TGTGCCAGCAGCCCCCCCCAAGATCTAAGCGAGCAGTACTTC
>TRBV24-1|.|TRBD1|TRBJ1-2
CATSDRTDRRGGYTF
TGTGCCACCAGTGACCGAACGGACAGGCGAGGTGGCTACACCTTC
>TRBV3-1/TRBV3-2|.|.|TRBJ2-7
CASSQGTTVQYF
TGTGCCAGCAGCCAAGGGACTACGGTGCAGTACTTC
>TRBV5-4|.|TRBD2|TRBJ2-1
CASSLGLAGWDEQFF
TGTGCCAGCAGTTTGGGACTAGCGGGGTGGGATGAGCAGTTCTTC
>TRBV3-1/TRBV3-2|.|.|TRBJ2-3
CASSQERGDTQYF
TGTGCCAGCAGCCAAGAAAGGGGCGATACGCAGTATTTT
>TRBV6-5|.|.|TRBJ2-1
CASTDWVPHNEQFF
TGTGCCAGCACCGACTGGGTGCCCCACAATGAGCAGTTCTTC
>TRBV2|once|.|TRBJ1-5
CASSMTGFGNQPQHF
TGTGCCAGCAGTATGACAGGTTTCGGCAATCAGCCCCAGCATTTT
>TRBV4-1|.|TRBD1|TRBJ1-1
CASSRQQGTNTEAFF
TGCGCCAGCAGCAGACAACAGGGGACGAACACTGAAGCTTTCTTT
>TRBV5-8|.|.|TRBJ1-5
CASSLARNQPQHF
TGTGCCAGCAGCTTGGCACGGAATCAGCCCCAGCATTTT
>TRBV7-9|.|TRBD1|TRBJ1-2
CASSLDRGNYGYTF
TGTGCCAGCAGCTTAGACAGGGGTAACTATGGCTACACCTTC
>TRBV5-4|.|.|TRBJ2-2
CASSPTVGGELFF
TGTGCCAGCAGCCCAACAGTGGGCGGGGAGCTGTTTTTT
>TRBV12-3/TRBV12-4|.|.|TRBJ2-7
CASSTASYEQYF
TGTGCCAGCAGTACAGCCTCCTACGAGCAGTACTTC
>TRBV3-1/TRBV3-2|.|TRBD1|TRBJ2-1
CASSPGQRPNEQFF
TGTGCCAGCAGCCCGGGACAGAGACCTAATGAGCAGTTCTTC
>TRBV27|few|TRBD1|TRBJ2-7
CASSLSGTGGYEQYF
TGTGCCAGCAGTTTATCCGGGACAGGGGGCTACGAGCAGTACTTC
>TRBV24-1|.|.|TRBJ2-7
CATSNAREPYEQYF
TGTGCCACCAGTAATGCCAGGGAACCCTACGAGCAGTACTTC
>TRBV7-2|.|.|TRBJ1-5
CASSLLLQDNQPQHF
TGTGCCAGCAGCTTACTGTTACAGGACAATCAGCCCCAGCATTTT
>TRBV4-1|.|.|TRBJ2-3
CASSQDRFGTDTQYF
TGCGCCAGCAGCCAAGACAGATTTGGCACAGATACGCAGTATTTT
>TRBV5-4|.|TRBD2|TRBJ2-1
CASSNPGRGGYNEQFF
TGTGCCAGCAGCAACCCGGGGCGGGGGGGCTACAATGAGCAGTTCTTC
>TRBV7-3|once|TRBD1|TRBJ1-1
CASSPSGGASEAFF
TGTGCCAGCAGCCCGTCAGGGGGCGCTTCGGAAGCTTTCTTT
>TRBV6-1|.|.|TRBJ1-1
CASSDAQRSGERRAFF
TGTGCCAGCAGTGATGCGCAGCGAAGCGGTGAACGACGAGCTTTCTTT
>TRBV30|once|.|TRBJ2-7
CAWNTQGGNSYEQYF
TGTGCCTGGAACACTCAGGGGGGAAACTCCTACGAGCAGTACTTC
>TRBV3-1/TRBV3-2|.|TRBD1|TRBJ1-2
CASSQMEGAGYTF
TGTGCCAGCAGCCAAATGGAGGGGGCTGGCTACACCTTC
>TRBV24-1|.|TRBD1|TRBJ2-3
CATSDTGQGPSTDTQYF
TGTGCCACCAGTGATACGGGACAGGGGCCGAGCACAGATACGCAGTATTTT
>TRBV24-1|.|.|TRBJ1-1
CATSSSRGTREAFF
TGTGCCACCAGTTCTTCCAGGGGTACCCGTGAAGCTTTCTTT
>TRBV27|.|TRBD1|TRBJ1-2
CASSLTNQQGTTLYGYTF
TGTGCCAGCAGTTTGACCAATCAACAGGGGACGACCCTCTATGGCTACACCTTC
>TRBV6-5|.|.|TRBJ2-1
CASIGGTLDLDEQFF
TGTGCCAGCATAGGAGGGACCCTCGACTTAGATGAGCAGTTCTTC
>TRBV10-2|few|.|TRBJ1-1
CASSDQRPGRTEAFF
TGCGCCAGCAGTGATCAGCGTCCAGGGAGGACTGAAGCTTTCTTT
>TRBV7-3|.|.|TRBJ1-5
CARRQVRPPFNQPQHF
TGTGCCAGGCGCCAGGTTCGGCCGCCCTTCAATCAGCCCCAGCATTTT
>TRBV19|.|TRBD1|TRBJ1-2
CASSILGTGGYGYTF
TGTGCCAGTAGTATATTGGGGACAGGCGGCTATGGCTACACCTTC
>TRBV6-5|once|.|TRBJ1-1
CASSRGEAFF
TGTGCCAGCAGCAGGGGTGAAGCTTTCTTT
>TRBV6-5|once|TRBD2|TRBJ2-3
CASTAGTRRADTQYF
TGTGCCAGCACCGCCGGGACTAGAAGGGCAGATACGCAGTATTTT
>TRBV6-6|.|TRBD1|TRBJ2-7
CASSWGTGSREQYF
TGTGCCAGCAGTTGGGGGACAGGGAGTCGCGAGCAGTACTTC
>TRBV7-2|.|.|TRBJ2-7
CASSLTQRYGQYF
TGTGCCAGCAGCTTAACTCAGCGGTACGGGCAGTACTTC
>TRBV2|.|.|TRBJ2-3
CASSERETDTQYF
TGTGCCAGCAGTGAAAGGGAGACAGATACGCAGTATTTT
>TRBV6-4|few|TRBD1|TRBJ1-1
CASSERKQGTRGNTEAFF
TGTGCCAGCAGTGAAAGAAAACAGGGGACCCGAGGGAACACTGAAGCTTTCTTT
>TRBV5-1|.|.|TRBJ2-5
CASSLALGRGETQYF
TGCGCCAGCAGCTTGGCCTTGGGGCGGGGAGAGACCCAGTACTTC
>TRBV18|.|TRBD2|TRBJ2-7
CASSPAGTRDEQYF
TGTGCCAGCTCACCGGCCGGGACTAGAGACGAGCAGTACTTC